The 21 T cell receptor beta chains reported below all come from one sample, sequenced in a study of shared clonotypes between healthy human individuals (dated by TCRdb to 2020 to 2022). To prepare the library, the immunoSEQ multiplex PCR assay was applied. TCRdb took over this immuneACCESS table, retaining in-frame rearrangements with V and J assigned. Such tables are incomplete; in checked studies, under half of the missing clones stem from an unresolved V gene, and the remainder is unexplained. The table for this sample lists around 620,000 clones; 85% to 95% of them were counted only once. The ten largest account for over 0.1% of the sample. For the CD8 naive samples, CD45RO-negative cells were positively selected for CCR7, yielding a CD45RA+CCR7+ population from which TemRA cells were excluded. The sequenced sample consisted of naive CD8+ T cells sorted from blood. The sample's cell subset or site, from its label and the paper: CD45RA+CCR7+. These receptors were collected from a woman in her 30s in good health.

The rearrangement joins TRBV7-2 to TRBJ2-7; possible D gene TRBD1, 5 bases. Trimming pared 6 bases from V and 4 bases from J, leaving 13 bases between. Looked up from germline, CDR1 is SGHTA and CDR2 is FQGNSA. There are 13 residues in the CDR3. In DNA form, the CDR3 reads TGTGCCAGCAGATTTCCTCAGGGATACGAGCAGTACTTC. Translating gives CASRFPQGYEQYF.

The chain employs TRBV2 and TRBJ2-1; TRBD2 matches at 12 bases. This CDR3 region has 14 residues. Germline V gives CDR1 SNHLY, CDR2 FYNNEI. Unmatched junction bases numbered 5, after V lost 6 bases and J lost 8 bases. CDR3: CASSASGRVYEQFF. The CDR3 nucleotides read TGTGCCAGCAGCGCTAGCGGGAGGGTCTATGAGCAGTTCTTC.

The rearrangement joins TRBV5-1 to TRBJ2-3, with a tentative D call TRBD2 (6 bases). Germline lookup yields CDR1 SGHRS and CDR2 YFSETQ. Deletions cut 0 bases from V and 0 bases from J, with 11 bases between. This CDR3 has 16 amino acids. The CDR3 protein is CASSLVGGWSTDTQYF. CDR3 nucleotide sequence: TGCGCCAGCAGCTTGGTTGGGGGGTGGAGCACAGATACGCAGTATTTT.

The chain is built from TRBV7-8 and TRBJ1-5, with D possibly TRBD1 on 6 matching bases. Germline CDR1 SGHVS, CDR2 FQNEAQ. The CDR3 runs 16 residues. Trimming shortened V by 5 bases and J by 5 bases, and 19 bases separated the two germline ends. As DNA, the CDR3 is TGTGCCAGCAGCCCCCGTGGGGGGGCTTCTTATCAGCCCCAGCATTTT. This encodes CASSPRGGASYQPQHF.

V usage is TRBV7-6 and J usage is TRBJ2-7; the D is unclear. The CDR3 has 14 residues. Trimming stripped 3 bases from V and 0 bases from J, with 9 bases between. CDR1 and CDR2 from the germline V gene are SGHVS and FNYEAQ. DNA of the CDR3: TGTGCCAGCAGCTTTAAACCAGACTCCTACGAGCAGTACTTC. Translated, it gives CASSFKPDSYEQYF.

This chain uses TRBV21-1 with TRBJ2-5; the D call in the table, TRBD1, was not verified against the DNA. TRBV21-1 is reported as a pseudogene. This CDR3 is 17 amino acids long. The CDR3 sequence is CASSNLQTGGDQETQYF. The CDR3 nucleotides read TGTGCCAGCAGCAACCTCCAGACAGGGGGAGACCAAGAGACCCAGTACTTC.

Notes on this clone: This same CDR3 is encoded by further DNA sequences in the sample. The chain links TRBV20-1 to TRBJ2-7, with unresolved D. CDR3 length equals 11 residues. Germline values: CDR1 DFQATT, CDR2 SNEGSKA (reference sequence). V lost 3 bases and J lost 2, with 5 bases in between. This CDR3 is CSARDPYEQYF. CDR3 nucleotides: TGCAGTGCTAGGGACCCCTACGAGCAGTACTTC.

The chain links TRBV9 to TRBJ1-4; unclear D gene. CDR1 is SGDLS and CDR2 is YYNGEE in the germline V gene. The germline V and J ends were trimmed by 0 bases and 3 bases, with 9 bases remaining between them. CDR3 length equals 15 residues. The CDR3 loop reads CASSVGEISNEKLFF. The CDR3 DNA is TGTGCCAGCAGCGTAGGGGAAATATCTAATGAAAAACTGTTTTTT.

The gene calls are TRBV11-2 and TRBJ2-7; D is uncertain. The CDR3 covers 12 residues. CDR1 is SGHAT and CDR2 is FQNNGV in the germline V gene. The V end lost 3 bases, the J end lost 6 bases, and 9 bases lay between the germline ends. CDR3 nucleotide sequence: TGTGCCAGCAGCTTTGGAACGAGCGAGCAGTACTTC. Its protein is CASSFGTSEQYF.

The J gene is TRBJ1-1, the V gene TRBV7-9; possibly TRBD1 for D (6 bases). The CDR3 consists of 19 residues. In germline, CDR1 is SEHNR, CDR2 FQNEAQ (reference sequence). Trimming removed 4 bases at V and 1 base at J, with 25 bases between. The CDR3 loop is CASSWGTSTGRVPNTEAFF. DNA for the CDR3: TGTGCCAGCAGCTGGGGCACTTCGACAGGACGGGTACCGAACACTGAAGCTTTCTTT.

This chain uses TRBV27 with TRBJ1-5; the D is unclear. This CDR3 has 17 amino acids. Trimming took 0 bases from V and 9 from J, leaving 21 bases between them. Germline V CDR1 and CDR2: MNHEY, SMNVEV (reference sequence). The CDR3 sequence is CASSLSGSTISVRPQHF. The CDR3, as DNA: TGTGCCAGCAGTTTATCGGGCAGCACGATTTCTGTTCGGCCCCAGCATTTT.

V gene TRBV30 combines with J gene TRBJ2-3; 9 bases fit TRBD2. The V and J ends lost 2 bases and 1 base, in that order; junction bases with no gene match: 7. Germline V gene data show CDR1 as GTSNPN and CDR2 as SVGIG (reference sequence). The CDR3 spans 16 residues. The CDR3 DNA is TGTGCCTGGAGTTATTATAGCGGGAGCGGCACAGATACGCAGTATTTT. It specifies CAWSYYSGSGTDTQYF.

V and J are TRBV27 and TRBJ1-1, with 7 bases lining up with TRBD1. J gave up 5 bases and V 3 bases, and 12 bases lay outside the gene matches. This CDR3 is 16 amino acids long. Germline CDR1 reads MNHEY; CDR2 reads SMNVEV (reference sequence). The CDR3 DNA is TGTGCCAGCAGTTTTGGTAGGGGGCAAGGAGCTACTGAAGCTTTCTTT. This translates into CASSFGRGQGATEAFF.

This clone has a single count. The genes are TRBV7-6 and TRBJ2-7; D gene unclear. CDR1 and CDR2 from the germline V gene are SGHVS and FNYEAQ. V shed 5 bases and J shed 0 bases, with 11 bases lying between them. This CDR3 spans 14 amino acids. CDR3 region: CASSPAFSSYEQYF. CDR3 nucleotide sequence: TGTGCCAGCAGCCCCGCCTTTAGCTCCTACGAGCAGTACTTC.

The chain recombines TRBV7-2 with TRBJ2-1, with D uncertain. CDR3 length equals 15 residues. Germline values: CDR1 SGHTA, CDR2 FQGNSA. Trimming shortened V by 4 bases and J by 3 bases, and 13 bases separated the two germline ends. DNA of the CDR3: TGTGCCAGCAGCTCTGAATTGACTTTCTACAATGAGCAGTTCTTC. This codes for CASSSELTFYNEQFF.

In DNA form, the CDR3 reads TGCGCCAGCAGCTTGGGTCCCTCAACTAATGAAAAACTGTTTTTT. Amino acids: CASSLGPSTNEKLFF. The V gene is TRBV5-1, the J gene TRBJ1-4; no reliable D call. V lost 0 bases and J lost 0, with 6 bases in between. Looked up from germline, CDR1 is SGHRS and CDR2 is YFSETQ. The CDR3 is 15 amino acids.

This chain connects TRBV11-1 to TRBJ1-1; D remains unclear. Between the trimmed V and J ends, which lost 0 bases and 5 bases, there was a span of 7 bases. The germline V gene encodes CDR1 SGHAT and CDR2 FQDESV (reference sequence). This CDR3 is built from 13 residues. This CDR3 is CASSLAERTEAFF. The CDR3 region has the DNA TGTGCCAGCAGCTTAGCGGAACGGACTGAAGCTTTCTTT.

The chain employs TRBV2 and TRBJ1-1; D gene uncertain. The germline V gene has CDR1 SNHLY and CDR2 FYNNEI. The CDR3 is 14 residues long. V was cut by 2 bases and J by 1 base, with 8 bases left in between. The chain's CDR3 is CASSEWQQNTEAFF. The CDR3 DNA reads TGTGCCAGCAGTGAATGGCAGCAGAACACTGAAGCTTTCTTT.

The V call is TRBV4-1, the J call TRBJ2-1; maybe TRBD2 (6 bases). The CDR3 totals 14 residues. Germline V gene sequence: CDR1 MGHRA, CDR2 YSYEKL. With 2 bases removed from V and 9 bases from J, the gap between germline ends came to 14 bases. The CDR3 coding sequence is TGCGCCAGCAGCCAACAATATTCAGCGGGTGAGCAGTTCTTC. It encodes CASSQQYSAGEQFF.

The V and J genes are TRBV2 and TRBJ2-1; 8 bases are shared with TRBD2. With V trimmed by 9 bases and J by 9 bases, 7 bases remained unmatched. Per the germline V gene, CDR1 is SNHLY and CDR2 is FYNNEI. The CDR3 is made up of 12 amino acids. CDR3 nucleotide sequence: TGTGCCAGTAGCGGGACTGGGGGTGAGCAGTTCTTC. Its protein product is CASSGTGGEQFF.

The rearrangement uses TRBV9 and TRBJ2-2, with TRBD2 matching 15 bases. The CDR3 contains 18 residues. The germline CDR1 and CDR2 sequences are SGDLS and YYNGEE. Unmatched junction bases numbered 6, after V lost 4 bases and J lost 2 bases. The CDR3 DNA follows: TGTGCCAGCAGCATCCGGACTAGCGGGAGGGTAAACACCGGGGAGCTGTTTTTT. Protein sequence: CASSIRTSGRVNTGELFF.